Listed below are T cell receptor beta chains from one sample, sequenced in a study of graft-versus-host responses after intestinal transplantation. TCRdb keeps only in-frame clones here, not all; method: immunoSEQ multiplex PCR. The repertoire includes approximately 54,000 clones, roughly nine tenths of them detected once, and less than 6% sits in the top ten. The sequencing used PBMCs, collected nearly 670 days after intestinal transplant. All receptors derive from a human patient who received an intestinal transplant, so some T cells may come from the graft donor. Each CDR3 is given with its conserved first and last residue. Rows give clone size only sometimes, using once, few, many, or a class for an expanded clone.

V gene,CDR3 length,clone size,J gene,CDR3 protein
TRBV10-1,15,.,TRBJ2-1,CASSESVWGYNEQFF
TRBV7-9,16,.,TRBJ2-5,CASSLDGGSGQETQYF
TRBV2,14,.,TRBJ1-2,CASSEALALYGYTF
TRBV11-2,17,.,TRBJ2-2,CASSPGTWEPNTGELFF
TRBV19,15,.,TRBJ1-5,CASSTQDLSNQPQHF
TRBV6-1,21,.,TRBJ1-5,CASSEKRFYDRVDFSNQPQHF
TRBV5-1,14,.,TRBJ2-7,CASSLVSRVRGQYF
TRBV7-9,14,.,TRBJ1-6,CASSLLITTSPLHF
TRBV14,14,.,TRBJ1-2,CASSQDWPVYGYTF
TRBV29-1,9,.,TRBJ2-7,CSVGRNRYF
TRBV29-1,20,.,TRBJ2-3,CSVEGAPASSGGPSTDTQYF
TRBV4-1,16,.,TRBJ2-5,CASSQLVAGPQETQYF
TRBV4-2,13,.,TRBJ2-4,CATLTQGQNIQYF
TRBV19,16,.,TRBJ2-5,CASSNPSGAARETQYF
TRBV5-6,16,few,TRBJ2-3,CASSLRDNRVTDTQYF
TRBV12-5,17,.,TRBJ2-3,CASGPNPGQGSTDTQYF
TRBV30,13,.,TRBJ1-3,CAWSEGPGNTIYF
TRBV5-1,13,.,TRBJ2-7,CASSPDRSYEQYF
TRBV6-1,14,.,TRBJ1-5,CASSERQGGQPQHF
TRBV5-1,13,few,TRBJ2-1,CASSLRGYNEQFF
TRBV27,14,.,TRBJ1-6,CASSLRSYNSPLHF
TRBV21-1,19,.,TRBJ1-2,CASSKGTGGVSLRRYGYTF
TRBV18,12,once,TRBJ1-1,CASSPSGMVFLF
TRBV7-9,12,.,TRBJ1-2,CASSLDRRDYTF
TRBV9,15,.,TRBJ2-3,CASSVGNSNTDTQYF
TRBV29-1,13,once,TRBJ2-7,CSVYRDRSYEQYF
TRBV30,15,.,TRBJ2-2,CAWAAGTGPSGELFF
TRBV5-6,13,.,TRBJ2-7,CASNLGGVHEQYF
TRBV19,16,once,TRBJ1-6,CASRIGQGRDNSPLHF
TRBV6-1,11,.,TRBJ2-3,CASNRDRFQYF
TRBV2,15,.,TRBJ2-2,CASSDSSTGTGELFF
TRBV7-9,10,.,TRBJ2-3,CASSLDTQYF
TRBV6-1,14,few,TRBJ2-7,CASRYRPGGNEQYF
TRBV10-3,14,.,TRBJ1-6,CATRPEGSGSPLHF
TRBV5-4,15,.,TRBJ2-4,CATLNGDRGGNIQYF
TRBV10-2,16,.,TRBJ2-7,CASSEMGGSPTYEQYF
TRBV15,15,.,TRBJ2-7,CATSRVGDPNYEQYF
TRBV6-5,16,.,TRBJ2-3,CASSYTGPKSTDTQYF
TRBV6-5,14,.,TRBJ1-2,CASSRQGNLYGYTF
TRBV11-3,13,.,TRBJ2-2,CASSLGTAGELFF
TRBV2,13,.,TRBJ2-2,CASSGYNSGELFF
TRBV5-1,15,.,TRBJ1-1,CASSSGTGGDTEAFF
TRBV2,11,.,TRBJ2-7,CASRQFYEQYF
TRBV10-1,15,once,TRBJ2-6,CASSGTGSGANVLTF
TRBV7-9,14,.,TRBJ1-2,CASSQQGLNYGYTF
TRBV5-4,15,.,TRBJ2-2,CASGTRTANTGELFF
TRBV10-3,15,.,TRBJ2-1,CAMGSGQGLYNEQFF
TRBV4-1,15,once,TRBJ2-5,CASSQDEGGQETQYF
TRBV6-5,15,.,TRBJ2-2,CASTNSGYYTGELFF
TRBV4-1,16,.,TRBJ1-4,CASSYDPGTGDEKLFF
TRBV2,16,.,TRBJ1-5,CASSSNSGIYNQPQHF